Each of the 23 T cell receptor beta chains below was sequenced from the same sample in a study of T cells after yellow fever vaccination. TCRdb called the 5' RACE reads again in MiXCR, with one record for every CDR3 protein. The sample yields about 300,000 distinct CDR3 sequences, 8.7% seen once. The sample here was CD4+ T cells sorted from PBMCs, taken 5 days after the yellow fever booster vaccination. Receptor source: a man between 18 and 29 years old who received the YFV17D yellow fever vaccine.

V and J are TRBV5-6 and TRBJ2-1, with 9 bases identical to TRBD2. This CDR3 is built from 13 residues. Trimming cost V 1 base and J 9 bases; bases outside gene matches: 2. Per the germline V gene, CDR1 is SGHDT and CDR2 is YYEEEE. This CDR3 is CASSLIAGAEQFF. CDR3 coding DNA: TGTGCCAGCAGCTTGATAGCGGGGGCTGAGCAGTTCTTC.

This clonotype has at least ten counts. The chain's CDR3 is CASNQLDQETQYF. The CDR3 coding sequence is TGTGCCAGCAATCAGCTAGACCAAGAGACCCAGTACTTC. The chain couples TRBV2 to TRBJ2-5; no firm D call. The CDR3 length is 13 residues. Per the germline V gene, CDR1 is SNHLY and CDR2 is FYNNEI. V lost 7 bases, J lost 0 bases, and 9 bases lay in between.

This clonotype was picked up a small number of times. This chain connects TRBV6-6 to TRBJ2-7; no clear D gene. V was shortened by 5 bases and J by 2 bases, with 13 bases between the two germline ends. The germline V gene encodes CDR1 MNHNY and CDR2 SVGAGI (reference sequence). CDR3 size: 14 residues. CDR3 loop: CASSPRALAYEQYV. The DNA for the CDR3 is TGTGCCAGCAGTCCCCGGGCCCTAGCCTACGAGCAGTACGTC.

There are many counts of this clonotype. The CDR3 sequence is CSASLTGVRTDTQYF. In DNA form, the CDR3 reads TGCAGTGCTAGCCTGACGGGTGTACGCACAGATACGCAGTATTTT. V usage is TRBV20-1 and J usage is TRBJ2-3; no definite D call. The germline CDR1 and CDR2 sequences are DFQATT and SNEGSKA (reference sequence). This CDR3 spans 15 amino acids. V was clipped by 3 bases and J by 1 base, with 14 bases between them.

This clonotype came up a few times. The J gene is TRBJ2-3, the V gene TRBV7-9; no reliable D call. The CDR3 is 13 residues long. Trimming removed 1 base from V and 3 bases from J, with 5 bases in between. Germline CDR1 and CDR2: SEHNR and FQNEAQ (reference sequence). In DNA form, the CDR3 reads TGTGCCAGCAGCTTAGTGATAACAGATACGCAGTATTTT. Protein product: CASSLVITDTQYF.

A few counts support this clonotype. The rearrangement links TRBV5-4 to TRBJ1-2; D uncertain. CDR1 SGHNT and CDR2 YYREEE come from the germline V gene (reference sequence). Trimming took 0 bases from V and 5 from J, leaving 11 bases between them. The CDR3 contains 14 residues. The CDR3 DNA is TGTGCCAGCAGCTTGGCCACACGGGAGTATGGCTACACCTTC. Its translation: CASSLATREYGYTF.

The V call is TRBV19, the J call TRBJ2-6; 8 bases map to TRBD1. This CDR3 has 15 amino acids. Germline trimming cut 5 bases from V and 4 bases from J; bases unmatched to any gene: 4. Germline V gene data show CDR1 as LNHDA and CDR2 as SQIVND (reference sequence). This CDR3 reads CASSDRGSGANVLTF. The CDR3 nucleotides are TGTGCCAGTAGTGACAGGGGTTCCGGGGCCAACGTCCTGACTTTC.

This clonotype was seen many times. This chain uses TRBV6-1 with TRBJ1-1; D remains unclear. V dropped 4 bases and J dropped 8 bases, with 11 bases sitting between them. Germline CDR1 reads MNHNS; CDR2 reads SASEGT. The CDR3 is made up of 12 amino acids. This chain's CDR3 is CASSAYGGEAFF. CDR3 sequence (DNA): TGTGCCAGCAGTGCTTACGGTGGGGAAGCTTTCTTT.

This clonotype came up many times. The J gene is TRBJ2-1, the V gene TRBV3-1; tentatively, D is TRBD1 (5 bases). V lost 3 bases and J 0 bases, leaving 15 bases between the germline ends. Per germline, CDR1 LGHDT and CDR2 YNNKEL (reference sequence). CDR3 length: 17 residues. The CDR3 bases are TGTGCCAGCAGCCAGGGGATGGGGCATCGCTCCTACAATGAGCAGTTCTTC. As protein: CASSQGMGHRSYNEQFF.

This clonotype was seen repeatedly, ten times or more. V is TRBV10-3 and J is TRBJ1-6, with D perhaps TRBD1 (5 bases). CDR1 is ENHRY and CDR2 is SYGVKD in the germline V gene. The ends were cut back, 6 bases at V and 7 bases at J, with 13 bases in the middle. The CDR3 length is 14 residues. The CDR3 DNA reads TGTGCCATCAGCCAGGGTAACTACAATTCACCCCTCCACTTT. Its protein is CAISQGNYNSPLHF.

This clonotype was seen ten or more times. The J gene is TRBJ2-3, the V gene TRBV5-1; unclear D gene. This CDR3 has 11 amino acids. Trimming stripped 6 bases from V and 0 bases from J, with 2 bases between. Germline CDR1 is SGHRS and CDR2 is YFSETQ. This chain's CDR3 is CASTSTDTQYF. CDR3 sequence (DNA): TGCGCCAGCACGAGCACAGATACGCAGTATTTT.

The chain employs TRBV7-6 and TRBJ2-5, with D tentatively TRBD1 (6 bases). The CDR3 is 13 amino acids. V lost 7 bases, J lost 2 bases, and 11 bases lay in between. Germline CDR1 and CDR2: SGHVS and FNYEAQ. CDR3 amino acids: CASNLGQQETQYF. The CDR3 DNA reads as TGTGCCAGCAACCTGGGACAACAAGAGACCCAGTACTTC.

This clonotype was recorded a few times. Written as DNA, the CDR3 is TGTGCCAGCAGTGATAGAGCAGCTGAGCAGTTCTTC. Protein: CASSDRAAEQFF. The chain recombines TRBV2 with TRBJ2-1; D is uncertain. Trimming removed 3 bases at V and 9 bases at J, with 9 bases between. Germline CDR1 reads SNHLY; CDR2 reads FYNNEI. The CDR3 consists of 12 residues.

The sample holds a few counts of this clonotype. The rearrangement uses TRBV9 and TRBJ2-1, with 9 bases lining up with TRBD2. In germline, CDR1 is SGDLS, CDR2 YYNGEE. The CDR3 runs to 15 residues. V shed 0 bases and J 5 bases; nucleotides not matched to a gene: 3. CDR3 sequence (DNA): TGTGCCAGCAGCGTAGGGAGCGGGGGGCACAATGAGCAGTTCTTC. Translation: CASSVGSGGHNEQFF.

This clonotype was observed many times. The chain has TRBV7-2 and TRBJ2-3; TRBD2 matches at 9 bases. The CDR3 has 15 amino acids. Trimming at V came to 2 bases and at J to 2 bases, leaving 2 bases not matched to a gene. CDR1 is SGHTA and CDR2 is FQGNSA in the germline V gene. The CDR3 is CASSLSGGNTDTQYF. In DNA, the CDR3 is TGTGCCAGCAGCTTAAGCGGGGGGAACACAGATACGCAGTATTTT.

There are a few counts of this clonotype. The chain joins TRBV20-1 to TRBJ1-2; a weak D match, TRBD1 (5 bases). Per germline, CDR1 DFQATT and CDR2 SNEGSKA (reference sequence). The CDR3 sequence is 13 residues long. The CDR3 DNA sequence: TGCAGCGCCGCCCAGGGTCCCTCCTATGGCTACACCTTC. Its translation: CSAAQGPSYGYTF.

This clonotype appeared a few times. This chain joins TRBV7-9 and TRBJ2-7; maybe TRBD2 (6 bases). The CDR3 loop spans 18 amino acids. Germline V gives CDR1 SEHNR, CDR2 FQNEAQ (reference sequence). V shed 4 bases and J shed 7 bases, with 29 bases lying between them. The CDR3 reads CASSSGLSARRGLWEQYF. The CDR3 DNA follows: TGTGCCAGCAGCTCAGGACTAAGCGCCCGACGGGGGTTGTGGGAGCAGTACTTC.

This clonotype was found many times. The V call is TRBV6-5, the J call TRBJ1-4; a weak D match, TRBD1 (5 bases). Per germline, CDR1 MNHEY and CDR2 SVGAGI. V dropped 2 bases and J dropped 8 bases, with 12 bases sitting between them. The CDR3 extends over 14 amino acids. This CDR3 is CASSYIRAREKLFF. In DNA, the CDR3 is TGTGCCAGCAGTTACATCAGGGCTCGGGAAAAACTGTTTTTT.

The chain has TRBV5-1 and TRBJ2-7; either TRBD1 or TRBD2 may supply D (5 bases each). CDR1 is SGHRS, CDR2 YFSETQ, per germline. V was clipped by 4 bases and J by 1 base, with 15 bases between them. This CDR3 spans 15 amino acids. This CDR3 is CASSENPGRSYEQYV. For the CDR3, the DNA is TGCGCCAGCAGCGAGAACCCGGGACGATCCTACGAGCAGTACGTC.

V is TRBV6-5 and J is TRBJ1-2; 8 bases line up with TRBD1. The V gene's germline CDR1 is MNHEY and CDR2 SVGAGI. The CDR3 has 15 amino acids. V lost 2 bases to trimming and J lost 4 bases; unmatched junction nucleotides: 6. In nucleotides, the CDR3 is TGTGCCAGCAGTTACGCGACAGGGGTCGGCTATGGCTACACCTTC. Translated: CASSYATGVGYGYTF.

Of note for this clonotype: Possible read error: a much larger clone is one base away. J is TRBJ1-5 and V is TRBV28; D may be TRBD1 (5 bases). The CDR3 contains 13 residues. V lost 6 bases, J lost 3 bases, and 9 bases lay in between. CDR1 and CDR2 from the germline V gene are MDHEN and SYDVKM. CDR3 loop: CASRGVINQPQHF. The DNA for the CDR3 is TGTGCCAGCAGAGGGGTAATCAATCAGCCCCAGCATTTT.

This clonotype was recorded at least ten times. The V gene is TRBV18, the J gene TRBJ2-1, with a possible D match to TRBD2 (5 bases). Between the trimmed V and J ends, which lost 0 bases and 8 bases, there was a span of 20 bases. CDR1 is KGHSH, CDR2 LQKENI, per germline. CDR3 length: 17 residues. CDR3 nucleotides: TGTGCCAGCTCACCACCGGGGAGTCTAGTCGACCCGGATGAGCAGTTCTTC. Translated, it gives CASSPPGSLVDPDEQFF.

This clonotype showed up just a few times. The chain has TRBV20-1 and TRBJ2-2, with TRBD1 identical over 10 bases. Trimming cost V 2 bases and J 6 bases; bases outside gene matches: 3. The CDR3 spans 14 residues. Germline V gene lookup returns CDR1 DFQATT and CDR2 SNEGSKA (reference sequence). In DNA, the CDR3 is TGCAGTGCTAGATCGACAGGGGGCTCCGGGGAGCTGTTTTTT. It translates to CSARSTGGSGELFF.